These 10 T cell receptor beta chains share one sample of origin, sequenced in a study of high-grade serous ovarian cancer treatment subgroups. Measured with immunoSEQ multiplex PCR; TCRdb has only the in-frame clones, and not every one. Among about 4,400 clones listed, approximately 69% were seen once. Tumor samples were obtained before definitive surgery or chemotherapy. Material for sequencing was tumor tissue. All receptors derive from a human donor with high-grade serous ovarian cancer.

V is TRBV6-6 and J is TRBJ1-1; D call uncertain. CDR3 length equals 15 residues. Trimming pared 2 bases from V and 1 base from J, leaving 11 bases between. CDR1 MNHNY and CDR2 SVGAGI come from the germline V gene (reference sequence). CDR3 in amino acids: CASSYEGSSNTEAFF. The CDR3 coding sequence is TGTGCCAGCAGTTACGAGGGCAGTTCGAACACTGAAGCTTTCTTT.

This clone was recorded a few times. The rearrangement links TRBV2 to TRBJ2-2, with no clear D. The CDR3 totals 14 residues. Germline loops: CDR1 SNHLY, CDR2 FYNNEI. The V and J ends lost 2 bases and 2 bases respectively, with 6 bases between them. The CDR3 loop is CASSETLNTGELFF. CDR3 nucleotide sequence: TGTGCCAGCAGTGAAACTTTAAACACCGGGGAGCTGTTTTTT.

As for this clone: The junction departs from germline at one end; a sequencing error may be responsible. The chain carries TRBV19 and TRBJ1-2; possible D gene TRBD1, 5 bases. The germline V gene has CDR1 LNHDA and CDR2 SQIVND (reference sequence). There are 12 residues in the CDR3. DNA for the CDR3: TGTGCCAGTAGTATAGATGAGGGAGGACACCTCTTC. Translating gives CASSIDEGGHLF. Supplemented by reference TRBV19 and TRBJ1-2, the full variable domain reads DGGITQSPKYLFRKEGQNVTLSCEQNLNHDAMYWYRQDPGQGLRLIYYSQIVNDFQKGDIAEGYSVSREKKESFPLTVTSAQKNPTAFYLCASSIDEGGHLFGSGTRLTVV.

The CDR3 nucleotides read TGTGCCAGCAGTTACTTGCCCGTACAGGGTACTGAAGCTTTCTTT. This encodes CASSYLPVQGTEAFF. The chain recombines TRBV6-5 with TRBJ1-1; weak D call: TRBD1 (6 bases). The ends were cut back, 1 base at V and 5 bases at J, with 14 bases in the middle. Per the germline V gene, CDR1 is MNHEY and CDR2 is SVGAGI. The CDR3 is made up of 15 amino acids.

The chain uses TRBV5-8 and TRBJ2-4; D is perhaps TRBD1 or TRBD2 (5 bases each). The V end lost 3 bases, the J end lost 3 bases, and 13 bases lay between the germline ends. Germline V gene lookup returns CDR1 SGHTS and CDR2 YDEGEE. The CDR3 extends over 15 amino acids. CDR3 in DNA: TGTGCCAGCAGCTGGGGGAAGGGCATCAAAAACATTCAGTACTTC. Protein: CASSWGKGIKNIQYF.

Here the CDR3 DNA reads TGTGCCAGCAGCGTAGATCGCTACCCCTCTGGAAACACCATATATTTT. This encodes CASSVDRYPSGNTIYF. The chain links TRBV9 to TRBJ1-3, with no clear D. Trimming pared 0 bases from V and 0 bases from J, leaving 10 bases between. The CDR3 consists of 16 residues. Germline V gene sequence: CDR1 SGDLS, CDR2 YYNGEE.

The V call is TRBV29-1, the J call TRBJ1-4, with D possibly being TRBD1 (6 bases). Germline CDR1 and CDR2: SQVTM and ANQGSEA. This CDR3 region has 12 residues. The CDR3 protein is CIARGENEKLFF. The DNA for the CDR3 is TGCATCGCCAGGGGCGAAAATGAAAAACTGTTTTTT.

The CDR3 sequence is CASSPLQQGSSGNTIYF. The CDR3 DNA follows: TGTGCCAGCTCACCATTACAACAGGGTTCATCTGGAAACACCATATATTTT. The V and J genes are TRBV18 and TRBJ1-3, with D perhaps TRBD1 (6 bases). Per germline, CDR1 KGHSH and CDR2 LQKENI. This CDR3 region has 17 residues. With 2 bases removed from V and 1 base from J, the gap between germline ends came to 15 bases.

CDR3 amino acids: CASSRRDSRTGELFF. The CDR3 nucleotides are TGTGCCAGCAGTCGACGGGACTCGCGCACCGGGGAGCTGTTTTTT. The gene calls are TRBV6-1 and TRBJ2-2; the D gene is possibly TRBD2 (6 bases). Trimming stripped 5 bases from V and 4 bases from J, with 14 bases between. The CDR3 contains 15 residues. Germline V lookup: CDR1 MNHNS, CDR2 SASEGT.

CDR3 sequence: CAISESGAPFYNSPLHF. Written as DNA, the CDR3 is TGTGCCATCAGTGAGTCAGGGGCGCCCTTTTATAATTCACCCCTCCACTTT. The chain employs TRBV10-3 and TRBJ1-6; D is perhaps TRBD1 (5 bases). Germline CDR1 and CDR2: ENHRY and SYGVKD. CDR3 size: 17 residues. Between the trimmed V and J ends, which lost 0 bases and 4 bases, there was a span of 13 bases.